The clone carrying this T cell receptor (beta chain) has just a few counts. Its antigen is unknown. MiXCR was run by TCRdb on the 5' RACE reads, yielding one entry per CDR3 protein. The sample shows 1.5 million to 2 million distinct CDR3 sequences, 32% of them seen only once. The CDR3 has 13 residues. The ends were cut back, 3 bases at V and 11 bases at J, with 16 bases in the middle. The sample is drawn from a study of identical twins. Overall study findings and caveats: One should note that invariant MAIT and iNKT cells could partly confound zero-insertion analyses.

This receptor was taken from a newborn girl in good health. The sample comprised cord blood. The chain has TRBV12-3 or TRBV12-4 and TRBJ2-5, with D tentatively TRBD1 or TRBD2 (5 bases each). The CDR3 region is CASSFRGVGEQYF. DNA for the CDR3: TGTGCCAGCAGTTTCAGAGGGGTGGGGGAGCAGTACTTC.